The 22 T cell receptor beta chains presented below share a single source sample, sequenced in a study of shared clonotypes between healthy human individuals. Assay: immunoSEQ multiplex PCR; the TCRdb copy retains only in-frame clones and omits some. The profile shows roughly 2.5 million clones, around 90% of them singletons. The sequenced sample was naive CD4+ T cells sorted from blood. Documented subset: CD45RA+ positively selected. The source of these receptors is a man aged 18-30 years in good health.

This clone has a single count. The CDR3 sequence: CASSSGPLVGDEQFF. The DNA for the CDR3 is TGTGCCAGCAGTTCGGGACCGTTAGTTGGTGATGAGCAGTTCTTC. The chain couples TRBV6-6 to TRBJ2-1; either TRBD1 or TRBD2 may supply D (5 bases each). Trimming shortened V by 4 bases and J by 8 bases, and 18 bases separated the two germline ends. Germline CDR1 and CDR2: MNHNY and SVGAGI (reference sequence). The CDR3 loop spans 15 amino acids.

The V and J genes are TRBV19 and TRBJ1-6, with TRBD1 identical over 8 bases. Germline V lookup: CDR1 LNHDA, CDR2 SQIVND (reference sequence). This CDR3 has 15 residues. Trimming cost V 4 bases and J 10 bases; bases outside gene matches: 9. CDR3 DNA sequence: TGTGCCAGTAGTAGTGAGGACAGGGTGGAATCACCCCTCCACTTT. It is translated as CASSSEDRVESPLHF.

V and J are TRBV6-1 and TRBJ2-5; D may correspond to TRBD1 or TRBD2 (5 bases each). V lost 4 bases to trimming and J lost 2 bases, with 17 bases between them. This CDR3 contains 16 residues. Germline V CDR1 and CDR2: MNHNS, SASEGT. The CDR3 is CASSGARGPRQETQYF. As DNA, the CDR3 is TGTGCCAGCAGTGGGGCCCGGGGACCCCGTCAAGAGACCCAGTACTTC.

CDR3: CSYVGGQFYSNQPQHF. The CDR3 DNA reads as TGTTCCTACGTGGGGGGGCAGTTTTATAGCAATCAGCCCCAGCATTTT. The gene calls are TRBV28 and TRBJ1-5; perhaps TRBD1 as D (6 bases). The germline V gene encodes CDR1 MDHEN and CDR2 SYDVKM. This CDR3 spans 16 amino acids.

The CDR3 protein is CAWSVSPSTDTQYF. CDR3 DNA: TGTGCCTGGAGTGTCTCCCCTAGCACAGATACGCAGTATTTT. The chain links TRBV30 to TRBJ2-3; no clear D. In germline, CDR1 is GTSNPN, CDR2 SVGIG (reference sequence). The CDR3 length is 14 residues. V was pared by 0 bases and J by 0 bases, with 7 bases between.

The genes are TRBV5-6 and TRBJ1-2; the match to TRBD1 covers 7 bases. This CDR3 contains 14 residues. The ends lost 2 bases at V and 4 bases at J; junction bases unmatched: 5. Germline loops: CDR1 SGHDT, CDR2 YYEEEE. The CDR3 coding sequence is TGTGCCAGCAGCTTCGGGACAGCTGTCTATGGCTACACCTTC. Translating it yields CASSFGTAVYGYTF.

The chain has TRBV10-2 and TRBJ2-7, with a tentative D call TRBD2 (7 bases). The CDR3 contains 15 residues. CDR1 and CDR2 (germline): WSHSY, SAAADI. The V gene lost 0 bases and the J gene lost 0 bases, with 9 bases spanning the gap. This CDR3 is CASSESGGASYEQYF. The CDR3 nucleotides read TGCGCCAGCAGTGAGTCGGGGGGGGCCTCCTACGAGCAGTACTTC.

The chain is built from TRBV2 and TRBJ1-1; D may be TRBD1 (6 bases). Per the germline V gene, CDR1 is SNHLY and CDR2 is FYNNEI. Trimming stripped 9 bases from V and 1 base from J, with 21 bases between. The CDR3 covers 16 residues. The CDR3 DNA sequence: TGTGCCAGTCCGCCCCCCAGGGGCAGAGAGAACACTGAAGCTTTCTTT. This gives the protein CASPPPRGRENTEAFF.

V usage is TRBV7-9 and J usage is TRBJ1-2; unclear D gene. CDR1 and CDR2 (germline): SEHNR, FQNEAQ (reference sequence). This CDR3 spans 12 amino acids. With 0 bases removed from V and 7 bases from J, the gap between germline ends came to 6 bases. CDR3 amino acids: CASSLAEIGYTF. DNA for the CDR3: TGTGCCAGCAGCTTAGCGGAGATTGGCTACACCTTC.

The chain recombines TRBV6-5 with TRBJ1-2; tentative D call: TRBD1 (5 bases). The ends were cut back, 4 bases at V and 8 bases at J, with 17 bases in the middle. CDR3 length: 14 residues. In germline, CDR1 is MNHEY, CDR2 SVGAGI. DNA for the CDR3: TGTGCCAGCAGTTCTGACAGTCCCCTCGGAGGCTACACCTTC. Translated, it gives CASSSDSPLGGYTF.

This chain connects TRBV30 to TRBJ1-4, with TRBD1 as a possible D gene (6 bases). The germline V and J ends were trimmed by 1 base and 8 bases, with 14 bases remaining between them. CDR3 size: 14 residues. Germline V gene sequence: CDR1 GTSNPN, CDR2 SVGIG (reference sequence). CDR3 amino acids: CAWSGTGRKEKLFF. The CDR3, as DNA: TGTGCCTGGAGTGGTACAGGGCGGAAAGAAAAACTGTTTTTT.

The chain carries TRBV7-3 and TRBJ2-2, with 10 bases lining up with TRBD1. V shed 5 bases, J shed 4 bases, and the junction held 1 base outside the gene matches. CDR3 length equals 14 residues. Germline-derived CDR1 and CDR2 are SGHTA and FQGTGA. CDR3: CASSDRGRTGELFF. CDR3 nucleotides: TGTGCCAGCAGCGACAGGGGGCGCACCGGGGAGCTGTTTTTT.

Here the CDR3 reads CASSPPSGGAMRETQYF. CDR3 coding DNA: TGTGCCAGCTCACCACCTAGCGGGGGGGCGATGAGAGAGACCCAGTACTTC. The chain has TRBV18 and TRBJ2-5; 11 bases fit TRBD2. Trimming cost V 0 bases and J 4 bases; bases outside gene matches: 7. This CDR3 is 17 amino acids long. CDR1 is KGHSH and CDR2 is LQKENI in the germline V gene.

In its sample, this clone was seen once. This sequence joins TRBV2 and TRBJ2-2; maybe TRBD1 (6 bases). V shed 8 bases and J shed 5 bases, with 12 bases lying between them. Germline CDR1 SNHLY, CDR2 FYNNEI. There are 13 residues in the CDR3. The CDR3 DNA sequence: TGTGCCAGCGGGACAAACCCGACCGGGGAGCTGTTTTTT. This gives the protein CASGTNPTGELFF.

The chain recombines TRBV6-6 with TRBJ1-6, with a possible D match to TRBD1 (5 bases). Trimming stripped 2 bases from V and 7 bases from J, with 15 bases between. Germline V gives CDR1 MNHNY, CDR2 SVGAGI (reference sequence). The CDR3 has 16 residues. CDR3 sequence: CASSYGAGSLNSPLHF. Here the CDR3 DNA reads TGTGCCAGCAGTTACGGGGCGGGCAGCCTGAATTCACCCCTCCACTTT.

On this clone: Other DNA sequences in the sample encode the same CDR3. The chain joins TRBV9 to TRBJ2-5; D unclear. CDR3 size: 13 residues. V lost 0 bases, J lost 0 bases, and 3 bases lay in between. Germline CDR1 reads SGDLS; CDR2 reads YYNGEE. The CDR3, as DNA: TGTGCCAGCAGCGTAGGCTACCAAGAGACCCAGTACTTC. This gives the protein CASSVGYQETQYF.

The DNA for the CDR3 is TGTGCCTGGGGACAGGGAGGAAGTGAAGCTTTCTTT. Protein sequence: CAWGQGGSEAFF. V gene TRBV30 combines with J gene TRBJ1-1; 8 bases agree with TRBD1. CDR1 GTSNPN and CDR2 SVGIG come from the germline V gene (reference sequence). CDR3 length equals 12 residues. Losses at the gene ends were 5 bases for V and 7 bases for J; bases not matched to a gene: 6.

The V call is TRBV10-3, the J call TRBJ2-2; D might be TRBD1 (6 bases). There are 14 residues in the CDR3. V lost 10 bases and J 2 bases, leaving 14 bases between the germline ends. CDR1 and CDR2 (germline): ENHRY, SYGVKD. The CDR3 bases are TGTGCCACCGGCCGGACAGTAAACACCGGGGAGCTGTTTTTT. Translated: CATGRTVNTGELFF.

The genes are TRBV5-4 and TRBJ2-6; weak D call: TRBD2 (6 bases). Trimming shortened V by 4 bases and J by 1 base, and 15 bases separated the two germline ends. The germline V gene has CDR1 SGHNT and CDR2 YYREEE (reference sequence). This CDR3 contains 17 residues. This chain's CDR3 is CASSVVGGTSGANVLTF. The CDR3 DNA reads as TGTGCCAGCAGCGTGGTCGGGGGAACATCTGGGGCCAACGTCCTGACTTTC.

The chain couples TRBV2 to TRBJ1-5, with D uncertain. Germline assignment: CDR1 SNHLY and CDR2 FYNNEI. Trimming pared 8 bases from V and 7 bases from J, leaving 12 bases between. The CDR3 is made up of 12 amino acids. DNA of the CDR3: TGTGCCAGCGGAGAGGGCATACAGCCCCAGCATTTT. Translation gives CASGEGIQPQHF.

V is TRBV28 and J is TRBJ1-2, with D perhaps TRBD1 (5 bases). The CDR3 consists of 16 residues. From germline, CDR1 is MDHEN and CDR2 SYDVKM. Trimming cost V 7 bases and J 2 bases, with 20 bases left between them. The CDR3 region is CASNDGGVVGNYGYTF. Written as DNA, the CDR3 is TGTGCCAGCAATGACGGAGGGGTCGTTGGAAACTATGGCTACACCTTC.

The J gene is TRBJ1-1, the V gene TRBV30; D call uncertain. Germline loops: CDR1 GTSNPN, CDR2 SVGIG (reference sequence). The CDR3 totals 15 residues. V lost 2 bases and J lost 6, with 19 bases in between. CDR3 sequence: CAWSPKPPLPAEAFF. The CDR3 DNA sequence: TGTGCCTGGAGTCCCAAACCCCCTCTTCCGGCTGAAGCTTTCTTT.